Included here is one T cell receptor (beta chain) sequence, with context. Its antigen is not known. Amplification used 60 Vbeta primers and 13 Jbeta primers. Produced via immunoSEQ multiplex PCR; TCRdb's table is partial and in-frame only. The sample has about 130,000 clones, around four fifths seen once; the top ten hold 20%. The sample comes from a study of cytomegalovirus exposure and HLA in healthy donors. Study as a whole: Some 85 million unique TCRs, all from HLA-typed donors, were included in an early release of the data.

Broader study findings: The study flagged 150 to 200 TCR beta chains as cytomegalovirus-associated. Specificity for CMV antigens was confirmed in vitro for three of the CMV-associated chains.

The CDR3 spans 14 residues. Between the trimmed V and J ends, which lost 3 bases and 5 bases, there was a span of 14 bases. Germline V CDR1 and CDR2: SGDLS, YYNGEE. This rearrangement joins TRBV9 to TRBJ2-5; D is perhaps TRBD2 (5 bases). Sequencing was performed on PBMCs. This clonotype originated in a young man in good health and CMV-seropositive. This CDR3 reads CASSESGWEETQYF. CDR3 in DNA: TGTGCCAGCAGCGAGAGTGGGTGGGAGGAGACCCAGTACTTC. Variable domain in full (rest from reference TRBV9 and TRBJ2-5): DSGVTQTPKHLITATGQRVTLRCSPRSGDLSVYWYQQSLDQGLQFLIQYYNGEERAKGNILERFSAQQFPDLHSELNLSSLELGDSALYFCASSESGWEETQYFGPGTRLLVL.